These 14 T cell receptor beta chains came from one sample sequenced in a study of shared clonotypes between healthy human individuals. Here immunoSEQ multiplex PCR was the method, and the copy in TCRdb shows in-frame clones only, minus some. The repertoire holds over 950,000 clones, with 60% to 85% as singletons. The sequencing sample was made of memory CD4+ T cells from PBMCs. Noted subset: CD45RA-negative fraction. The source of these receptors is a man younger than 35 in good health. Some clones in this sample may be carry-over from other donors' samples.

The CDR3 DNA sequence: TGTGCCAGCAGTGAAAGGGTTGGTAGTGGCGGGAGGGCCGGGTCCTACGAGCAGTACTTC. This codes for CASSERVGSGGRAGSYEQYF. The chain combines TRBV6-1 with TRBJ2-7, with 9 bases fitting TRBD2. The CDR3 loop spans 20 amino acids. V gave up 2 bases and J gave up 1 base; unmatched junction bases: 18. Germline-derived CDR1 and CDR2 are MNHNS and SASEGT.

For this clone: Other DNA sequences in the sample encode the same CDR3. The chain uses TRBV7-3 and TRBJ2-2, with a tentative D call TRBD2 (6 bases). The V end was cut by 0 bases, the J end by 0 bases, with 8 bases between. Germline CDR1 and CDR2: SGHTA and FQGTGA. The CDR3 has 16 residues. CDR3 coding DNA: TGTGCCAGCAGCTTAACTAGCGGATCGAACACCGGGGAGCTGTTTTTT. Amino acids: CASSLTSGSNTGELFF.

This chain uses TRBV28 with TRBJ2-7; TRBD1 agrees at 9 bases. V lost 6 bases and J lost 2; bases outside the gene matches: 8. Per the germline V gene, CDR1 is MDHEN and CDR2 is SYDVKM. This CDR3 spans 15 amino acids. In DNA, the CDR3 is TGTGCCAGCAGATCGACCGGGACAGGGACCTACGAGCAGTACTTC. It specifies CASRSTGTGTYEQYF.

This chain connects TRBV5-1 to TRBJ2-5, with D unclear. V was pared by 5 bases and J by 2 bases, with 13 bases between. The CDR3 consists of 14 residues. Germline loops: CDR1 SGHRS, CDR2 YFSETQ. The CDR3: CASREAGIQETQYF. In nucleotides, the CDR3 is TGCGCCAGCAGAGAGGCAGGAATTCAAGAGACCCAGTACTTC.

Comment on this clone: The same CDR3 is also encoded by other DNA sequences in this sample. The chain combines TRBV28 with TRBJ2-7; tentative D call: TRBD2 (5 bases). Trimming pared 4 bases from V and 4 bases from J, leaving 8 bases between. Germline V gene data show CDR1 as MDHEN and CDR2 as SYDVKM. There are 12 residues in the CDR3. CDR3 protein: CASSYRGYEQYF. Here the CDR3 DNA reads TGTGCCAGCAGTTATCGGGGTTACGAGCAGTACTTC. Variable domain in full (rest from reference TRBV28 and TRBJ2-7): DVKVTQSSRYLVKRTGEKVFLECVQDMDHENMFWYRQDPGLGLRLIYFSYDVKMKEKGDIPEGYSVSREKKERFSLILESASTNQTSMYLCASSYRGYEQYFGPGTRLTVT.

This clone came up a few times. The chain combines TRBV6-1 with TRBJ2-5, with 7 bases that match TRBD1. The CDR3 is made up of 15 amino acids. The junction had 9 bases not matched to a gene; V was cut back by 6 bases and J by 2 bases. Germline V CDR1 and CDR2: MNHNS, SASEGT. Here the CDR3 reads CASSHPGTDQETQYF. The CDR3 region has the DNA TGTGCCAGCAGCCATCCCGGGACAGATCAAGAGACCCAGTACTTC.

The rearrangement uses TRBV10-1 and TRBJ2-7; D call uncertain. V was trimmed by 0 bases and J by 5 bases, leaving 8 bases between them. The germline gives CDR1 WNHNN, CDR2 SYGVQD (reference sequence). The CDR3 consists of 13 residues. As DNA, the CDR3 is TGCGCCAGCAGTGAGTCGGGAAGCCACGAGCAGTACTTC. This codes for CASSESGSHEQYF.

This rearrangement joins TRBV23-1 to TRBJ2-2, with D hard to call. TRBV23-1 is an ORF, and what it does is uncertain. Trimming shortened V by 2 bases and J by 6 bases, and 13 bases separated the two germline ends. This CDR3 has 15 amino acids. The CDR3 here is CASSQETRHAGELFF. In DNA, the CDR3 is TGCGCCAGCAGTCAAGAGACCCGGCACGCCGGGGAGCTGTTTTTT.

This rearrangement joins TRBV6-5 to TRBJ1-5, with 7 bases lining up with TRBD1. The CDR3 length is 15 residues. Germline V gene data show CDR1 as MNHEY and CDR2 as SVGAGI. V shed 6 bases and J 3 bases; nucleotides not matched to a gene: 8. This CDR3 reads CASSRKTGYNQPQHF. DNA of the CDR3: TGTGCCAGCAGCCGTAAGACAGGGTACAATCAGCCCCAGCATTTT.

The chain is built from TRBV5-1 and TRBJ2-5; 9 bases agree with TRBD2. Germline V lookup: CDR1 SGHRS, CDR2 YFSETQ. This CDR3 has 15 residues. Losses at the gene ends were 1 base for V and 5 bases for J; bases not matched to a gene: 6. This CDR3 is CASSLTREGWETQYF. CDR3 nucleotide sequence: TGCGCCAGCAGCTTGACGCGGGAGGGATGGGAGACCCAGTACTTC.

Comment on this clone: The same CDR3 also results from other DNA sequences found in this sample. The J gene is TRBJ2-7, the V gene TRBV18; D is ambiguous. Germline V gene lookup returns CDR1 KGHSH and CDR2 LQKENI. This CDR3 contains 11 residues. The V and J ends lost 2 bases and 6 bases respectively, with 5 bases between them. Written as DNA, the CDR3 is TGTGCCAGCTCACCAGCTGGCGAGCAGTACTTC. Protein sequence: CASSPAGEQYF.

There are a few counts of this clone. The V gene is TRBV7-3, the J gene TRBJ2-2; D remains unclear. The germline V and J ends were trimmed by 5 bases and 0 bases, with 4 bases remaining between them. Germline CDR1 and CDR2: SGHTA and FQGTGA. The CDR3 is 13 residues long. The CDR3: CASSQPNTGELFF. DNA of the CDR3: TGTGCCAGCAGCCAACCGAACACCGGGGAGCTGTTTTTT.

Comment on this clone: This sample also contains other DNA sequences that code for the same CDR3. The chain employs TRBV30 and TRBJ1-3, with 8 bases identical to TRBD1. The CDR3 sequence is 13 residues long. The V and J ends lost 5 bases and 4 bases, in that order; junction bases with no gene match: 4. Germline values: CDR1 GTSNPN, CDR2 SVGIG (reference sequence). For the CDR3, the DNA is TGTGCCTGGGGACAGGGCGGCGGAAACACCATATATTTT. Amino acids: CAWGQGGGNTIYF.

The V and J genes are TRBV6-6 and TRBJ1-4, with unresolved D. Germline CDR1 and CDR2: MNHNY and SVGAGI (reference sequence). The V and J ends lost 10 bases and 8 bases respectively, with 26 bases between them. CDR3 length: 16 residues. As DNA, the CDR3 is TGTGCCACGAGCGGGGTGACCCGCGCAACTCGGGAAAAACTGTTTTTT. Translation gives CATSGVTRATREKLFF.